Listed here are 7 T cell receptor beta chains from one sample, sequenced in a study of response to subunit inactivated influenza vaccine. TCRdb passed the RT-PCR reads through MiXCR, listing each CDR3 protein once. The sample carries roughly 700,000 distinct CDR3 sequences, about 15% recorded once. The sequencing used PBMCs from blood, collected around two weeks before vaccination. These receptors were taken from a man over 45 who received an inactivated influenza vaccine.

V gene TRBV20-1 combines with J gene TRBJ1-3, with D perhaps TRBD1 (5 bases). The germline CDR1 and CDR2 sequences are DFQATT and SNEGSKA (reference sequence). Trimming left V 0 bases short and J 1 base short, with 10 bases between. The CDR3 is 15 amino acids. DNA for the CDR3: TGCAGTGCTAGAGATGGAGGGGTTTCTGGAAACACCATATATTTT. Encoded protein: CSARDGGVSGNTIYF.

This clonotype was detected only a few times. The chain recombines TRBV20-1 with TRBJ2-1; 11 bases line up with TRBD1. CDR3 length equals 14 residues. V lost 4 bases and J lost 7; bases outside the gene matches: 6. Per the germline V gene, CDR1 is DFQATT and CDR2 is SNEGSKA (reference sequence). The CDR3 is CSATPGDRGNEQFF. The CDR3 region has the DNA TGCAGTGCTACCCCGGGGGACAGGGGGAATGAGCAGTTCTTC.

This clonotype was seen repeatedly, ten times or more. This sequence joins TRBV12-3 or TRBV12-4 and TRBJ1-2, with D uncertain. V shed 3 bases and J shed 3 bases, with 8 bases lying between them. This CDR3 comprises 13 residues. The DNA of the CDR3 is TGTGCCAGCAGTTTCGGCAGCTACTATGGCTACACCTTC. Its translation is CASSFGSYYGYTF.

This clonotype was counted only a few times. V is TRBV6-5 and J is TRBJ2-5; D unresolved. V was trimmed by 0 bases and J by 1 base, leaving 15 bases between them. The CDR3 has 17 residues. Germline loops: CDR1 MNHEY, CDR2 SVGAGI. The CDR3 DNA follows: TGTGCCAGCAGTTACTCCCCGAGGCCTCCGGTCCAAGAGACCCAGTACTTC. This gives the protein CASSYSPRPPVQETQYF.

This clonotype came up many times. The chain has TRBV2 and TRBJ2-7, with 8 positions matching TRBD1. Germline CDR1 is SNHLY and CDR2 is FYNNEI. J was trimmed by 6 bases and V by 3 bases; bases with no gene match: 10. The CDR3 is made up of 15 amino acids. Written as DNA, the CDR3 is TGTGCCAGCAGTGACATCTGGACAGGGACCCGCGAGCAGTACTTC. It codes for CASSDIWTGTREQYF.

This clonotype was seen many times. The chain has TRBV20-1 and TRBJ2-5; D is ambiguous. Trimming took 6 bases from V and 1 from J, leaving 3 bases between them. Germline CDR1 reads DFQATT; CDR2 reads SNEGSKA (reference sequence). This CDR3 comprises 10 residues. In DNA, the CDR3 is TGCAGTGCCTCCCAAGAGACCCAGTACTTC. This gives the protein CSASQETQYF.

V usage is TRBV5-1 and J usage is TRBJ1-6; unclear D gene. This CDR3 spans 15 amino acids. The germline gives CDR1 SGHRS, CDR2 YFSETQ. Between the trimmed V and J ends, which lost 1 base and 7 bases, there was a span of 12 bases. The CDR3 region is CASSLSHSLNSPLHF. The CDR3 nucleotides read TGCGCCAGCAGCTTGTCGCACAGCTTGAATTCACCCCTCCACTTT. The complete variable domain, with remaining parts taken from reference TRBV5-1 and TRBJ1-6, reads KAGVTQTPRYLIKTRGQQVTLSCSPISGHRSVSWYQQTPGQGLQFLFEYFSETQRNKGNFPGRFSGRQFSNSRSEMNVSTLELGDSALYLCASSLSHSLNSPLHFGNGTRLTVT.